Following are 26 T cell receptor beta chains from one sample sequenced in a study of PD-1 blockade in classical Hodgkin lymphoma. Every patient was affected by relapse after autologous stem cell transplantation, while exposure to brentuximab vedotin was not uniform. The method was immunoSEQ multiplex PCR; TCRdb's version includes in-frame clones alone and lacks a portion of them. This sample has 25,000 to 30,000 clones, with approximately 81% found just once. Specimen: peripheral blood mononuclear cells (PBMCs), collected before the second cycle of nivolumab. These receptor sequences come from a human donor with classical Hodgkin lymphoma.

The chain carries TRBV19 and TRBJ1-4; no clear D. Trimming took 6 bases from V and 5 from J, leaving 4 bases between them. Germline assignment: CDR1 LNHDA and CDR2 SQIVND (reference sequence). This CDR3 comprises 11 residues. The CDR3 loop is CASSPNEKLFF. Here the CDR3 DNA reads TGTGCCAGTAGCCCGAATGAAAAACTGTTTTTT.

This sequence joins TRBV28 and TRBJ1-1, with D perhaps matching TRBD1 (5 bases). Germline CDR1 is MDHEN and CDR2 is SYDVKM. Trimming took off 5 bases at V and 1 base at J, with 17 bases between the two ends. The CDR3 consists of 16 residues. CDR3 amino acids: CASSPSGRGRNTEAFF. CDR3 coding DNA: TGTGCCAGCAGTCCGTCGGGGCGGGGAAGGAACACTGAAGCTTTCTTT.

The chain uses TRBV6-4 and TRBJ1-4; 10 bases line up with TRBD1. The CDR3 contains 14 residues. The junction had 4 bases not matched to a gene; V was cut back by 6 bases and J by 6 bases. Germline V gene lookup returns CDR1 MRHNA and CDR2 SNTAGT. CDR3 DNA sequence: TGTGCCAGCAGCGCCGGGACAGGGGATGAAAAACTGTTTTTT. Amino acids: CASSAGTGDEKLFF.

This clone came up a few times. The V call is TRBV5-5, the J call TRBJ1-1, with a possible D match to TRBD1 (6 bases). The CDR3 has 14 amino acids. CDR1 is SGHKS, CDR2 YYEKEE, per germline (reference sequence). V shed 4 bases and J shed 4 bases, with 14 bases lying between them. The CDR3 nucleotides read TGTGCCAGCAGCCCACAGGGTTGGGGCACTGAAGCTTTCTTT. Protein product: CASSPQGWGTEAFF.

The V call is TRBV11-2, the J call TRBJ1-1; maybe TRBD1 (6 bases). The germline V gene encodes CDR1 SGHAT and CDR2 FQNNGV. The germline V and J ends were trimmed by 1 base and 5 bases, with 11 bases remaining between them. The CDR3 is 14 residues long. Written as DNA, the CDR3 is TGTGCCAGCAGCTTAGCTGGGGGCGGGACTGAAGCTTTCTTT. Translating gives CASSLAGGGTEAFF. Together with reference TRBV11-2 and TRBJ1-1, the CDR3 gives the full variable domain: EAGVAQSPRYKIIEKRQSVAFWCNPISGHATLYWYQQILGQGPKLLIQFQNNGVVDDSQLPKDRFSAERLKGVDSTLKIQPAKLEDSAVYLCASSLAGGGTEAFFGQGTRLTVV.

The J gene is TRBJ2-1, the V gene TRBV9; TRBD2 matches 8 bases. The germline V gene encodes CDR1 SGDLS and CDR2 YYNGEE. The CDR3 runs 15 residues. J gave up 2 bases and V 0 bases, and 1 base lay outside the gene matches. Here the CDR3 DNA reads TGTGCCAGCAGCGTAGCGGGACTAGCCTACAATGAGCAGTTCTTC. It encodes CASSVAGLAYNEQFF. The full variable domain, completed using reference TRBV9 and TRBJ2-1, is DSGVTQTPKHLITATGQRVTLRCSPRSGDLSVYWYQQSLDQGLQFLIQYYNGEERAKGNILERFSAQQFPDLHSELNLSSLELGDSALYFCASSVAGLAYNEQFFGPGTRLTVL.

The V gene is TRBV7-6, the J gene TRBJ1-3; the D is unclear. CDR3 length: 14 residues. The V end lost 1 base, the J end lost 3 bases, and 7 bases lay between the germline ends. Germline V CDR1 and CDR2: SGHVS, FNYEAQ. The CDR3 coding sequence is TGTGCCAGCAGCTTAGTGGGGAATGGAAACACCATATATTTT. The encoded protein is CASSLVGNGNTIYF.

This chain connects TRBV4-3 to TRBJ1-2; 11 bases align to TRBD1. After removal of 3 bases from V and 3 bases from J, the junction contained 3 bases not matched to a gene. This CDR3 contains 15 residues. Per germline, CDR1 LGHNA and CDR2 YSLEER. The CDR3 DNA sequence: TGCGCCAGCAGCCAGAGGACAGGGGGCGACTATGGCTACACCTTC. This gives the protein CASSQRTGGDYGYTF.

The chain employs TRBV19 and TRBJ2-3; the match to TRBD1 covers 10 bases. The CDR3 is 16 residues long. V trimming: 5 bases; J trimming: 3 bases; junction bases outside the gene matches: 8. Germline V lookup: CDR1 LNHDA, CDR2 SQIVND (reference sequence). The CDR3 spells CASSQPPGQGTDTQYF. The CDR3 DNA follows: TGTGCCAGTAGTCAACCCCCGGGACAGGGGACAGATACGCAGTATTTT.

This clone has just one count. The chain is built from TRBV4-2 and TRBJ2-5; a weak D match, TRBD1 (7 bases). Trimming shortened V by 8 bases and J by 3 bases, and 19 bases separated the two germline ends. Germline-derived CDR1 and CDR2 are LGHNA and YNFKEQ. The CDR3 consists of 15 residues. The CDR3 loop reads CASSAKEGAEETQYF. In DNA form, the CDR3 reads TGTGCCAGCTCAGCCAAGGAGGGGGCGGAAGAGACCCAGTACTTC.

J is TRBJ1-1 and V is TRBV6-4, with D perhaps matching TRBD1 (5 bases). Germline V CDR1 and CDR2: MRHNA, SNTAGT. The CDR3 sequence is 14 residues long. Trimming shortened V by 4 bases and J by 2 bases, and 11 bases separated the two germline ends. The CDR3 DNA follows: TGTGCCAGCAGTGTCGATGACAGAAACACTGAAGCTTTCTTT. It codes for CASSVDDRNTEAFF.

Notes on this clone: The same CDR3 is also encoded by other DNA sequences in this sample. The V gene is TRBV5-1, the J gene TRBJ2-7, with 7 positions matching TRBD1. After removal of 0 bases from V and 3 bases from J, the junction contained 6 bases not matched to a gene. The CDR3 has 15 residues. The germline V gene encodes CDR1 SGHRS and CDR2 YFSETQ. The chain's CDR3 is CASSLEAGGVYEQYF. CDR3 bases: TGCGCCAGCAGCTTGGAAGCAGGGGGAGTCTACGAGCAGTACTTC.

As DNA, the CDR3 is TGTGCCAGCAGCCCCGGGACAGGGCGTTATGGCTACACCTTC. This translates into CASSPGTGRYGYTF. This chain uses TRBV5-8 with TRBJ1-2, with 9 bases lining up with TRBD1. V dropped 4 bases and J dropped 5; count of bases not matched to a gene: 6. Germline V gene lookup returns CDR1 SGHTS and CDR2 YDEGEE. This CDR3 is 14 amino acids long.

J is TRBJ1-4 and V is TRBV9; tentative D call: TRBD1 (5 bases). CDR3 length: 13 amino acids. Looked up from germline, CDR1 is SGDLS and CDR2 is YYNGEE. The V gene lost 3 bases and the J gene lost 8 bases, with 11 bases spanning the gap. The CDR3 protein is CASSGGTSEKLFF. The CDR3 DNA reads as TGTGCCAGCAGCGGCGGGACGTCGGAAAAACTGTTTTTT. The whole variable domain, filled in from reference TRBV9 and TRBJ1-4, reads DSGVTQTPKHLITATGQRVTLRCSPRSGDLSVYWYQQSLDQGLQFLIQYYNGEERAKGNILERFSAQQFPDLHSELNLSSLELGDSALYFCASSGGTSEKLFFGSGTQLSVL.

This clone was picked up a small number of times. The rearrangement links TRBV18 to TRBJ1-2; no definite D call. V was cut by 4 bases and J by 8 bases, with 14 bases left in between. CDR3 length equals 13 residues. The germline V gene encodes CDR1 KGHSH and CDR2 LQKENI. The CDR3 region has the DNA TGTGCCAGCTCACAAACAGAGGGCCAGGGCTACACCTTC. Residues: CASSQTEGQGYTF.

This clone was counted a few times. The J gene is TRBJ1-1, the V gene TRBV28, with D maybe TRBD1 (5 bases). Germline lookup yields CDR1 MDHEN and CDR2 SYDVKM. This CDR3 contains 15 residues. V gave up 2 bases and J gave up 10 bases, with 20 bases separating them. Written as DNA, the CDR3 is TGTGCCAGCAGTTTACCGGGGGACCCCATAGTCCGAGCTTTCTTT. Amino acid sequence: CASSLPGDPIVRAFF.

CDR3 sequence reads: CASCPTDRGTEAFF. As DNA, the CDR3 is TGTGCCAGCTGCCCCACGGACAGAGGCACTGAAGCTTTCTTT. The chain couples TRBV9 to TRBJ1-1, with a possible D match to TRBD1 (6 bases). The CDR3 is 14 amino acids. The ends were cut back, 7 bases at V and 4 bases at J, with 17 bases in the middle. CDR1 and CDR2 (germline): SGDLS, YYNGEE. Together with reference TRBV9 and TRBJ1-1, the CDR3 gives the full variable domain: DSGVTQTPKHLITATGQRVTLRCSPRSGDLSVYWYQQSLDQGLQFLIQYYNGEERAKGNILERFSAQQFPDLHSELNLSSLELGDSALYFCASCPTDRGTEAFFGQGTRLTVV.

This clone has more than one count but fewer than ten. The chain joins TRBV2 to TRBJ1-5; 7 bases are shared with TRBD1. Unmatched junction bases numbered 8, after V lost 7 bases and J lost 5 bases. Germline loops: CDR1 SNHLY, CDR2 FYNNEI. The CDR3 has 14 residues. The DNA of the CDR3 is TGTGCCAGCAACCTGAACAGGGGAGATCAGCCCCAGCATTTT. Protein product: CASNLNRGDQPQHF.

Remarks on this clone: The junction departs from germline at one end; a sequencing error may be responsible. The chain couples TRBV7-7 to TRBJ2-2, with unresolved D. This CDR3 comprises 13 residues. Germline CDR1 SSHAT, CDR2 FNYEAQ (reference sequence). The CDR3 loop is CASSLVFTGELFF. In DNA, the CDR3 is TGTGCTAGCAGCTTAGTCTTCACCGGGGAGCTGTTTTTT.

CDR3 in DNA: TGCGCCAGCAGCTTGGCGGGCGGAGCCTATGGCTACACCTTC. Its protein product is CASSLAGGAYGYTF. The chain employs TRBV5-1 and TRBJ1-2, with D unresolved. CDR1 and CDR2 from the germline V gene are SGHRS and YFSETQ. The CDR3 extends over 14 amino acids. The germline V and J ends were trimmed by 0 bases and 4 bases, with 10 bases remaining between them.

This clone was counted between two and nine times. This chain uses TRBV2 with TRBJ1-1; tentatively, D is TRBD1 (5 bases). V was clipped by 7 bases and J by 2 bases, with 14 bases between them. There are 14 residues in the CDR3. Germline assignment: CDR1 SNHLY and CDR2 FYNNEI. CDR3 amino acids: CASTEGRSNTEAFF. The CDR3 DNA reads TGTGCCAGCACCGAGGGACGTAGCAACACTGAAGCTTTCTTT. The full variable domain, its missing parts supplied by reference TRBV2 and TRBJ1-1, is EPEVTQTPSHQVTQMGQEVILRCVPISNHLYFYWYRQILGQKVEFLVSFYNNEISEKSEIFDDQFSVERPDGSNFTLKIRSTKLEDSAMYFCASTEGRSNTEAFFGQGTRLTVV.

The gene calls are TRBV5-4 and TRBJ1-3, with unresolved D. The CDR3 extends over 16 amino acids. CDR1 is SGHNT, CDR2 YYREEE, per germline (reference sequence). Trimming removed 3 bases at V and 0 bases at J, with 13 bases between. The CDR3, as DNA: TGTGCCAGCAGCTCCCCGGGAGGTTCCTCTGGAAACACCATATATTTT. Protein product: CASSSPGGSSGNTIYF.

The genes are TRBV30 and TRBJ2-7; D is perhaps TRBD2 (6 bases). The CDR3 is made up of 11 amino acids. Germline-derived CDR1 and CDR2 are GTSNPN and SVGIG (reference sequence). The ends were cut back, 5 bases at V and 6 bases at J, with 11 bases in the middle. CDR3 sequence reads: CAWSEGTEQYF. CDR3 in DNA: TGTGCCTGGTCGGAGGGTACCGAGCAGTACTTC.

This clone has only one observation. The chain links TRBV6-5 to TRBJ1-2; D possibly corresponds to TRBD1 (5 bases). There are 12 residues in the CDR3. The germline V gene has CDR1 MNHEY and CDR2 SVGAGI. Trimming removed 4 bases from V and 7 bases from J, with 10 bases in between. Here the CDR3 DNA reads TGTGCCAGCAGTTCCAGGGCCTTTGGCTACACCTTC. This encodes CASSSRAFGYTF.

The V gene is TRBV6-4, the J gene TRBJ1-5; D is unresolved. CDR1 is MRHNA, CDR2 SNTAGT, per germline. This CDR3 region has 13 residues. The V and J ends lost 4 bases and 4 bases respectively, with 8 bases between them. CDR3 residues: CASSGGGNQPQHF. In DNA form, the CDR3 reads TGTGCCAGCAGTGGAGGAGGAAATCAGCCCCAGCATTTT.

The rearrangement uses TRBV7-6 and TRBJ1-5, with D possibly matching TRBD1 (5 bases). The CDR3 extends over 15 amino acids. The V end lost 1 base, the J end lost 6 bases, and 13 bases lay between the germline ends. Germline V gene sequence: CDR1 SGHVS, CDR2 FNYEAQ. CDR3 in amino acids: CASSLGGGYSQPQHF. CDR3 sequence (DNA): TGTGCCAGCAGCTTAGGGGGCGGCTATAGTCAGCCCCAGCATTTT.